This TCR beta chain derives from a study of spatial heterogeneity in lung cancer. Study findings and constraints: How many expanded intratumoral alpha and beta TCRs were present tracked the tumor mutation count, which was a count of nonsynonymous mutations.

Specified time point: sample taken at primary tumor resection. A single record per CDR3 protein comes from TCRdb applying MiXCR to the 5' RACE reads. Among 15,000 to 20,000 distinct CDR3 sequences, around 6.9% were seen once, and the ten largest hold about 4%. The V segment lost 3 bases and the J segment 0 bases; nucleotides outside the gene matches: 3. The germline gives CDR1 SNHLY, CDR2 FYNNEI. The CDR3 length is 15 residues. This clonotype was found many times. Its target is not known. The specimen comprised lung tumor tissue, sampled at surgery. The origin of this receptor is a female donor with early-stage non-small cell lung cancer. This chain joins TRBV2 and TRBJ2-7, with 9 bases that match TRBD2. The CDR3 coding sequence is TGTGCCAGCAGTGAGCGGGAGGGATACTCCTACGAGCAGTACTTC. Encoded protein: CASSEREGYSYEQYF.